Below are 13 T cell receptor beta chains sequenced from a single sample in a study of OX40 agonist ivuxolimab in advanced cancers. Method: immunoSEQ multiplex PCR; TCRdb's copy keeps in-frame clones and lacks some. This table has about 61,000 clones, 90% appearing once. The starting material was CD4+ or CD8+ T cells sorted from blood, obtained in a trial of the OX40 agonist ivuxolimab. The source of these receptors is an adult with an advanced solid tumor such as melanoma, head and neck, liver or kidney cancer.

This CDR3 is CASSEDGGREKLFF. CDR3 DNA: TGTGCCAGCAGTGAAGACGGGGGCCGTGAAAAACTGTTTTTT. The chain is built from TRBV6-1 and TRBJ1-4; possible D gene TRBD1, 6 bases. CDR3 length equals 14 residues. CDR1 is MNHNS and CDR2 is SASEGT in the germline V gene. V was trimmed by 1 base and J by 7 bases, leaving 10 bases between them.

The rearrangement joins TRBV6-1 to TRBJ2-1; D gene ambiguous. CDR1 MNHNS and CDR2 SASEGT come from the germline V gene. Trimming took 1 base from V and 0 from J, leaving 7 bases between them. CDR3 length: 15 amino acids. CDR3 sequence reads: CASSEVGSSYNEQFF. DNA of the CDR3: TGTGCCAGCAGTGAAGTGGGAAGCTCCTACAATGAGCAGTTCTTC.

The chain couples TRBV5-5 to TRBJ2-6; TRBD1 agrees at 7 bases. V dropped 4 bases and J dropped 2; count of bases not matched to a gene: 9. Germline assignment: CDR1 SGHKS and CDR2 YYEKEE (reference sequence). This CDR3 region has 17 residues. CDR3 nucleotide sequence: TGTGCCAGCAGCGATGACAGGGTACGAACTGGGGCCAACGTCCTGACTTTC. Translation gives CASSDDRVRTGANVLTF.

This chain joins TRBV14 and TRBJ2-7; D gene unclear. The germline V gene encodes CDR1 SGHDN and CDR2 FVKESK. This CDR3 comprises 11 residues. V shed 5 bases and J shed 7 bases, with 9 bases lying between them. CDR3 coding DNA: TGTGCCAGCAGCAATGGGTTGGAGCAGTACTTC. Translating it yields CASSNGLEQYF.

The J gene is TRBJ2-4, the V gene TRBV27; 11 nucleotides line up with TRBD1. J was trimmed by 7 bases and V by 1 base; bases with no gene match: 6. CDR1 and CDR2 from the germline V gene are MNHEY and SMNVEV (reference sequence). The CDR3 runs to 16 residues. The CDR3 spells CASSLWGTGGDNIQYF. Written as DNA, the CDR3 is TGTGCCAGCAGTTTATGGGGGACAGGGGGTGATAACATTCAGTACTTC.

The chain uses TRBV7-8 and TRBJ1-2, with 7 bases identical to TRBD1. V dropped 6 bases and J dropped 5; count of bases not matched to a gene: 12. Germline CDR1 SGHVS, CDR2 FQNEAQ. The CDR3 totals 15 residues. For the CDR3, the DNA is TGTGCCAGCAGTCTCATACTGGACAGGCCTTATGGCTACACCTTC. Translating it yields CASSLILDRPYGYTF.

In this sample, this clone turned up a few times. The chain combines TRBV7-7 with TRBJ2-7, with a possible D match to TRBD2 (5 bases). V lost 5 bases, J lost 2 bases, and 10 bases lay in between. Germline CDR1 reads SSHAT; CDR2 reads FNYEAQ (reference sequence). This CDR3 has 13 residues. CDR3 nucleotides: TGTGCCAGCAGCCCTACGGGAACCTACGAGCAGTACTTC. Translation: CASSPTGTYEQYF.

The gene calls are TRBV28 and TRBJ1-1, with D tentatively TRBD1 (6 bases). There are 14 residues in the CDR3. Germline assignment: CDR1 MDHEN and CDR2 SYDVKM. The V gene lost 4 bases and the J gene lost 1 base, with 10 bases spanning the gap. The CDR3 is CASSYLGANTEAFF. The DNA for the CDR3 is TGTGCCAGCAGTTACCTGGGGGCGAACACTGAAGCTTTCTTT.

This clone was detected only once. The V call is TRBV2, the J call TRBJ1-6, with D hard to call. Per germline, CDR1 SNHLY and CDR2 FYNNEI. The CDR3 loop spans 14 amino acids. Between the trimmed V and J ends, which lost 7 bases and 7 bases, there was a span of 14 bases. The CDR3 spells CASMYERLNSPLHF. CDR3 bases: TGTGCCAGCATGTATGAGAGATTGAATTCACCCCTCCACTTT.

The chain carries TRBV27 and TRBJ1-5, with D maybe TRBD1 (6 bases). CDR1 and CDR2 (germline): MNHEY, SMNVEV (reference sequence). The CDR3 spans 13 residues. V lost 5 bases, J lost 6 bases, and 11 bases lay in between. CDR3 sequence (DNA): TGTGCCAGCAGTGCCGGGGGCGGTCAGCCCCAGCATTTT. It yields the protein CASSAGGGQPQHF.

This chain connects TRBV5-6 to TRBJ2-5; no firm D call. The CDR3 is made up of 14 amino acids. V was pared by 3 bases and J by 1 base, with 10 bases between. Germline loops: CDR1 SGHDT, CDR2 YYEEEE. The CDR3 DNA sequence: TGTGCCAGCAGCTCCATAGAGCCCCAAGAGACCCAGTACTTC. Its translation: CASSSIEPQETQYF.

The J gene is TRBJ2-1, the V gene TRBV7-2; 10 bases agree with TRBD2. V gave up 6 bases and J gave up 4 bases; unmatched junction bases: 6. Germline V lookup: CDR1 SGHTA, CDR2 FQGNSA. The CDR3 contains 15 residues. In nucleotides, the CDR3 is TGTGCCAGCAGGCTCGGGACTAGCGAGTACAATGAGCAGTTCTTC. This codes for CASRLGTSEYNEQFF.

The CDR3 DNA sequence: TGTGCCAGCAGTTATTACGGTCGGACAGCTAACTATGGCTACACCTTC. The encoded protein is CASSYYGRTANYGYTF. The chain recombines TRBV6-6 with TRBJ1-2; a possible D gene is TRBD1 (6 bases). CDR3 length: 16 residues. Germline CDR1 MNHNY, CDR2 SVGAGI (reference sequence). The V and J ends lost 3 bases and 0 bases respectively, with 14 bases between them.